This T cell receptor beta chain was retrieved from a study of T cell repertoires in cytomegalovirus infection. V was shortened by 5 bases and J by 7 bases, with 13 bases between the two germline ends. The CDR3 spans 13 residues. On this clonotype: Its specificity is unknown.

TCRdb passed the reads through MiXCR, listing each CDR3 protein once. This sample has roughly 730,000 distinct CDR3 sequences, with around 35% found just once. This rearrangement joins TRBV12-3 or TRBV12-4 to TRBJ2-3; the D gene is possibly TRBD1 (5 bases). The receptor comes from a human donor in good health (CMV status not recorded). Some clones in this sample may be carry-over from other donors' samples. Sample: cultured PBMCs, taken from culture after CMV antigen stimulation. This CDR3 is CASSPRVGHTQYF. DNA of the CDR3: TGTGCCAGCAGTCCCCGGGTGGGGCATACGCAGTATTTT.